A single sample is the source of the 16 T cell receptor beta chains below, sequenced in a study of blood T cell repertoires in COVID-19. Assay used: immunoSEQ multiplex PCR; TCRdb lists only in-frame clones, some missing. This table holds over 100,000 clones, more than 75% found once. Source material: peripheral blood. The receptors stem from a woman in her seventies with COVID-19, enrolled during active disease.

The rearrangement joins TRBV13 to TRBJ1-6; 7 positions match TRBD1. Unmatched junction bases numbered 10, after V lost 4 bases and J lost 1 base. Germline values: CDR1 PRHDT, CDR2 FYEKMQ (reference sequence). This CDR3 is 18 amino acids long. In DNA form, the CDR3 reads TGTGCCAGCAGCTCATCTCAGGGGGTCGGGTCCTATAATTCACCCCTCCACTTT. Amino acid sequence: CASSSSQGVGSYNSPLHF.

This clone was found many times. V gene TRBV28 combines with J gene TRBJ2-1; D possibly corresponds to TRBD2 (5 bases). Germline assignment: CDR1 MDHEN and CDR2 SYDVKM. The CDR3 sequence is 13 residues long. The V end was cut by 6 bases, the J end by 6 bases, with 12 bases between. The CDR3 reads CASRLPGFNEQFF. The DNA of the CDR3 is TGTGCCAGCAGGCTACCGGGGTTCAATGAGCAGTTCTTC.

This chain joins TRBV11-2 and TRBJ2-7; tentatively, D is TRBD2 (6 bases). Trimming pared 8 bases from V and 1 base from J, leaving 18 bases between. Germline loops: CDR1 SGHAT, CDR2 FQNNGV. The CDR3 totals 15 residues. CDR3 residues: CASERWRGRSYEQYF. In DNA form, the CDR3 reads TGTGCCAGCGAGAGGTGGCGGGGAAGATCCTACGAGCAGTACTTC.

The genes are TRBV7-3 and TRBJ1-1, with 9 bases aligning to TRBD1. The trim removed 5 bases at V and 2 bases at J, leaving 6 bases unmatched. This CDR3 is 15 amino acids long. The germline V gene has CDR1 SGHTA and CDR2 FQGTGA. The CDR3 protein is CASSPRDRENTEAFF. CDR3 DNA: TGTGCCAGCAGCCCCCGGGACAGGGAAAACACTGAAGCTTTCTTT.

The rearrangement uses TRBV30 and TRBJ1-4, with 7 positions matching TRBD1. The CDR3 runs 16 residues. Germline CDR1 is GTSNPN and CDR2 is SVGIG (reference sequence). V trimming: 0 bases; J trimming: 7 bases; junction bases outside the gene matches: 11. CDR3 amino acids: CAWSVSWTGGGEKLFF. The DNA of the CDR3 is TGTGCCTGGAGTGTATCGTGGACAGGTGGGGGTGAAAAACTGTTTTTT.

This rearrangement joins TRBV19 to TRBJ1-4; TRBD1 matches at 9 bases. Germline assignment: CDR1 LNHDA and CDR2 SQIVND (reference sequence). J gave up 4 bases and V 6 bases, and 3 bases lay outside the gene matches. There are 14 residues in the CDR3. The CDR3 region is CASSWDRDNEKLFF. CDR3 bases: TGTGCCAGTAGCTGGGACAGGGATAATGAAAAACTGTTTTTT.

The chain recombines TRBV30 with TRBJ2-1; TRBD2 is a possible D gene (6 bases). The germline gives CDR1 GTSNPN, CDR2 SVGIG (reference sequence). V was trimmed by 0 bases and J by 12 bases, leaving 21 bases between them. The CDR3 is made up of 15 amino acids. In nucleotides, the CDR3 is TGTGCCTGGAGTGTAAATTGGAGGGCAGTCGTCCGGCAGTTCTTC. This sequence encodes CAWSVNWRAVVRQFF.

The V call is TRBV6-1, the J call TRBJ2-2; 8 bases map to TRBD1. The length of the CDR3 is 16 residues. Per the germline V gene, CDR1 is MNHNS and CDR2 is SASEGT. V gave up 2 bases and J gave up 3 bases; unmatched junction bases: 5. CDR3 bases: TGTGCCAGCAGTGAACAGGGGGCGCGGGACACCGGGGAGCTGTTTTTT. Its protein is CASSEQGARDTGELFF.

This chain uses TRBV4-2 with TRBJ1-4; 9 bases align to TRBD1. The germline CDR1 and CDR2 sequences are LGHNA and YNFKEQ. This CDR3 is built from 16 residues. With 3 bases clipped from V and 6 bases from J, the junction kept 8 bases outside the gene matches. The CDR3, as DNA: TGTGCCAGCAGCCAGAGGGCACAGGGGGCTGATGAAAAACTGTTTTTT. It codes for CASSQRAQGADEKLFF.

This CDR3 is CASSLVGQGAGNTIYF. For the CDR3, the DNA is TGTGCCAGCAGCTTAGTCGGTCAGGGTGCTGGAAACACCATATATTTT. The chain has TRBV7-2 and TRBJ1-3; TRBD1 might be the D (5 bases). V lost 1 base and J 2 bases, leaving 12 bases between the germline ends. There are 16 residues in the CDR3. The germline CDR1 and CDR2 sequences are SGHTA and FQGNSA.

Only one count was recorded for this clone. This chain connects TRBV19 to TRBJ2-6; no clear D. The CDR3 totals 14 residues. Germline lookup yields CDR1 LNHDA and CDR2 SQIVND (reference sequence). V lost 7 bases, J lost 0 bases, and 7 bases lay in between. CDR3 region: CASKQSSGANVLTF. The CDR3 region has the DNA TGTGCCAGTAAACAGAGCTCTGGGGCCAACGTCCTGACTTTC.

The chain combines TRBV5-1 with TRBJ2-5; D is perhaps TRBD2 (5 bases). There are 16 residues in the CDR3. Trimming took off 0 bases at V and 1 base at J, with 13 bases between the two ends. CDR1 SGHRS and CDR2 YFSETQ come from the germline V gene. The CDR3 DNA sequence: TGCGCCAGCAGCTTGGGTCGGGGAATGGTCCAAGAGACCCAGTACTTC. Its protein product is CASSLGRGMVQETQYF.

This clone was recorded once. CDR3 amino acids: CASSPPGTYEKLFF. CDR3 nucleotides: TGTGCCAGCAGCCCCCCTGGGACTTATGAAAAACTGTTTTTT. The chain employs TRBV3-1 (or the pseudogene TRBV3-2) and TRBJ1-4; tentatively, D is TRBD1 (5 bases). The germline V gene has CDR1 LGHDT and CDR2 YNNKEL (reference sequence). This CDR3 is built from 14 residues. Trimming cost V 4 bases and J 6 bases, with 12 bases left between them.

This chain links TRBV24-1 with TRBJ2-2; D gene uncertain. The CDR3 consists of 15 residues. V was clipped by 4 bases and J by 2 bases, with 10 bases between them. CDR1 is KGHDR and CDR2 is SFDVKD in the germline V gene. CDR3 protein: CATSDPRSNTGELFF. CDR3 in DNA: TGTGCCACCAGTGACCCTAGGAGCAACACCGGGGAGCTGTTTTTT.

This clone was counted between two and nine times. The chain couples TRBV6-6 to TRBJ2-7, with 10 bases lining up with TRBD1. This CDR3 is built from 15 residues. Germline lookup yields CDR1 MNHNY and CDR2 SVGAGI (reference sequence). Trimming cost V 6 bases and J 1 base; bases outside gene matches: 6. CDR3 sequence reads: CASRDGQGGSYEQYF. The CDR3 nucleotides read TGTGCCAGCAGAGACGGACAGGGGGGGTCCTACGAGCAGTACTTC.

J is TRBJ1-4 and V is TRBV7-9; the match to TRBD1 covers 10 bases. There are 16 residues in the CDR3. The germline CDR1 and CDR2 sequences are SEHNR and FQNEAQ (reference sequence). J was trimmed by 6 bases and V by 2 bases; bases with no gene match: 6. As DNA, the CDR3 is TGTGCCAGCAGCTTACTTTTAGACAGGGGGCATGAAAAACTGTTTTTT. This codes for CASSLLLDRGHEKLFF.